The 31 T cell receptor beta chains given below trace back to one sample, sequenced in a study of cytomegalovirus exposure and HLA in healthy donors (dated by TCRdb to the late 2010s). Library prep was done by the immunoSEQ multiplex PCR assay. The multiplex PCR relied on a mix of 60 forward primers for TCR Vbeta segments and 13 reverse primers for TCR Jbeta segments. TCRdb obtained this table from immuneACCESS and retained in-frame rearrangements with V and J assigned. These tables miss some clones; where compared with another copy, unresolved V genes account for less than half of the shortfall, and the remainder is unexplained. The sample has some 180,000 clones on record, about three quarters of them singletons. More than 1.4% of the sample is in the top ten clones. The sequenced material came from PBMCs. All receptors derive from a man younger than 35 in good health and CMV-seronegative.

The V call is TRBV5-4, the J call TRBJ2-1, with 7 bases fitting TRBD2. V shed 3 bases and J 6 bases; nucleotides not matched to a gene: 9. Germline assignment: CDR1 SGHNT and CDR2 YYREEE (reference sequence). This CDR3 contains 15 residues. The CDR3 DNA follows: TGTGCCAGCAGCTCCGGACCTCCGGGGGGCAATGAGCAGTTCTTC. It yields the protein CASSSGPPGGNEQFF. The full variable domain, rest sourced from reference TRBV5-4 and TRBJ2-1, is ETGVTQSPTHLIKTRGQQVTLRCSSQSGHNTVSWYQQALGQGPQFIFQYYREEENGRGNFPPRFSGLQFPNYSSELNVNALELDDSALYLCASSSGPPGGNEQFFGPGTRLTVL.

The chain carries TRBV6-1 and TRBJ2-5, with D perhaps TRBD2 (6 bases). V shed 1 base and J shed 2 bases, with 11 bases lying between them. The CDR3 consists of 15 residues. Per germline, CDR1 MNHNS and CDR2 SASEGT. This CDR3 is CASSEDSGPQETQYF. DNA of the CDR3: TGTGCCAGCAGTGAAGACAGCGGGCCGCAAGAGACCCAGTACTTC.

The V gene is TRBV19, the J gene TRBJ1-5; the match to TRBD1 covers 7 bases. Germline V gene sequence: CDR1 LNHDA, CDR2 SQIVND (reference sequence). The CDR3 is made up of 14 amino acids. V trimming: 7 bases; J trimming: 5 bases; junction bases outside the gene matches: 8. CDR3 bases: TGTGCCAGTAACGACAGGGCCTCGCATCAGCCCCAGCATTTT. As protein: CASNDRASHQPQHF.

This sequence joins TRBV29-1 and TRBJ2-2, with unresolved D. The CDR3 contains 13 residues. Germline CDR1 is SQVTM and CDR2 is ANQGSEA. The ends were cut back, 3 bases at V and 2 bases at J, with 7 bases in the middle. The CDR3 nucleotides read TGCAGCGTTGATCGGAGCAACACCGGGGAGCTGTTTTTT. It yields the protein CSVDRSNTGELFF.

This chain uses TRBV6-5 with TRBJ1-4; no definite D call. From germline, CDR1 is MNHEY and CDR2 SVGAGI. The CDR3 covers 12 residues. Trimming took off 7 bases at V and 10 bases at J, with 13 bases between the two ends. The CDR3, as DNA: TGTGCCAGCATCACAATTTCTCGAAAACTGTTTTTT. Residues: CASITISRKLFF.

The CDR3 region is CASSLLGGDGSSYEQYF. The DNA for the CDR3 is TGTGCCAGCAGCTTATTGGGAGGCGACGGCTCCTCCTACGAGCAGTACTTC. V and J are TRBV7-2 and TRBJ2-7; D possibly corresponds to TRBD2 (6 bases). The germline CDR1 and CDR2 sequences are SGHTA and FQGNSA. The V end was cut by 2 bases, the J end by 0 bases, with 17 bases between. CDR3 length: 17 amino acids.

The chain is built from TRBV7-3 and TRBJ2-7; D not resolved. The V gene lost 1 base and the J gene lost 2 bases, with 12 bases spanning the gap. Germline CDR1 reads SGHTA; CDR2 reads FQGTGA. The CDR3 is made up of 15 amino acids. The CDR3 region is CASSLNAGSPYEQYF. In DNA, the CDR3 is TGTGCCAGCAGCTTAAACGCAGGTTCCCCCTACGAGCAGTACTTC.

The genes are TRBV4-1 and TRBJ1-5, with TRBD1 matching 7 bases. Germline CDR1 reads MGHRA; CDR2 reads YSYEKL. The CDR3 runs 15 residues. V gave up 4 bases and J gave up 3 bases; unmatched junction bases: 6. In DNA form, the CDR3 reads TGCGCCAGCAGCCCCGACAGGGCTGCCAATCAGCCCCAGCATTTT. Translated, it gives CASSPDRAANQPQHF.

The chain has TRBV2 and TRBJ1-4, with 10 bases that match TRBD1. CDR3 length: 14 residues. Per germline, CDR1 SNHLY and CDR2 FYNNEI. Trimming cost V 6 bases and J 6 bases; bases outside gene matches: 4. CDR3 coding DNA: TGTGCCAGCAGCTTGGACAGGGGGTATGAAAAACTGTTTTTT. Translation: CASSLDRGYEKLFF.

The V call is TRBV5-1, the J call TRBJ2-7; 7 nucleotides line up with TRBD1. Per the germline V gene, CDR1 is SGHRS and CDR2 is YFSETQ. CDR3 length: 16 amino acids. The trim removed 3 bases at V and 0 bases at J, leaving 9 bases unmatched. The CDR3 sequence is CASSSQGTDTSYEQYF. The CDR3 bases are TGCGCCAGCAGCTCACAAGGGACAGACACCTCCTACGAGCAGTACTTC.

This clone was counted only a few times. V gene TRBV7-2 combines with J gene TRBJ1-1; D is unresolved. Looked up from germline, CDR1 is SGHTA and CDR2 is FQGNSA. This CDR3 spans 15 amino acids. Trimming pared 1 base from V and 1 base from J, leaving 10 bases between. This chain's CDR3 is CASSLVPNRNTEAFF. The CDR3 DNA reads TGTGCCAGCAGCTTAGTCCCCAACAGGAACACTGAAGCTTTCTTT.

V gene TRBV6-5 combines with J gene TRBJ1-6; D is uncertain. The CDR3 loop spans 15 amino acids. CDR1 MNHEY and CDR2 SVGAGI come from the germline V gene. Trimming cost V 0 bases and J 4 bases, with 7 bases left between them. The CDR3 DNA follows: TGTGCCAGCAGTTACTCGAACAGATATAATTCACCCCTCCACTTT. This translates into CASSYSNRYNSPLHF.

This clone was counted between two and nine times. The CDR3 sequence: CASSLRRQDQETQYF. Here the CDR3 DNA reads TGTGCCAGCAGCTTAAGACGACAGGACCAAGAGACCCAGTACTTC. The chain combines TRBV7-9 with TRBJ2-5; D may be TRBD1 (6 bases). Trimming cost V 2 bases and J 0 bases, with 10 bases left between them. The CDR3 has 15 amino acids. The germline V gene has CDR1 SEHNR and CDR2 FQNEAQ (reference sequence).

The genes are TRBV6-1 and TRBJ2-7, with TRBD1 matching 8 bases. The CDR3 contains 14 residues. Germline V lookup: CDR1 MNHNS, CDR2 SASEGT. V dropped 5 bases and J dropped 5; count of bases not matched to a gene: 8. CDR3 in amino acids: CASSWRQGPDEQYF. The CDR3 nucleotides read TGTGCCAGCAGTTGGAGACAGGGGCCGGACGAGCAGTACTTC.

The chain uses TRBV6-1 and TRBJ2-5; 8 bases agree with TRBD2. V dropped 6 bases and J dropped 5; count of bases not matched to a gene: 8. The CDR3 totals 14 residues. Germline lookup yields CDR1 MNHNS and CDR2 SASEGT. The CDR3 DNA reads as TGTGCCAGCAGATACGGGGGGGCCTGGGAGACCCAGTACTTC. This codes for CASRYGGAWETQYF.

DNA of the CDR3: TGTGCCAGCAGCTTTCCTAGACAGGGCGGCTATGGCTACACCTTC. This encodes CASSFPRQGGYGYTF. The chain employs TRBV5-4 and TRBJ1-2; 7 bases fit TRBD1. The ends lost 2 bases at V and 4 bases at J; junction bases unmatched: 8. Germline loops: CDR1 SGHNT, CDR2 YYREEE (reference sequence). The CDR3 sequence is 15 residues long.

The DNA for the CDR3 is TGTGCCAGCAGTATAACTAGCGGGCTTTACAATGAGCAGTTCTTC. Translated: CASSITSGLYNEQFF. The chain carries TRBV2 and TRBJ2-1; TRBD2 aligns across 9 bases. The CDR3 length is 15 residues. V trimming: 5 bases; J trimming: 4 bases; junction bases outside the gene matches: 6. Germline assignment: CDR1 SNHLY and CDR2 FYNNEI.

The CDR3 DNA is TGTGCCGGACACGGGACTCAAGCCCTCAATGAGCAGTTCTTC. Amino acid sequence: CAGHGTQALNEQFF. The chain links TRBV2 to TRBJ2-1; possible D gene TRBD2, 6 bases. V lost 11 bases and J 6 bases, leaving 20 bases between the germline ends. Per the germline V gene, CDR1 is SNHLY and CDR2 is FYNNEI. This CDR3 has 14 residues.

The chain employs TRBV4-3 and TRBJ2-1, with TRBD2 matching over 9 bases. Trimming took 0 bases from V and 9 from J; bases not matched to a gene: 6. The CDR3 covers 15 residues. Germline V CDR1 and CDR2: LGHNA, YSLEER. CDR3 sequence: CASSQEAGGLGEQFF. The DNA of the CDR3 is TGCGCCAGCAGCCAAGAGGCGGGGGGGCTAGGTGAGCAGTTCTTC.

This chain links TRBV7-2 with TRBJ2-2, with 8 bases matching TRBD1. V shed 6 bases, J shed 5 bases, and the junction held 5 bases outside the gene matches. This CDR3 has 14 amino acids. Germline V CDR1 and CDR2: SGHTA, FQGNSA. The CDR3 spells CASRTGAKTGELFF. CDR3 nucleotides: TGTGCCAGCAGGACAGGGGCCAAGACCGGGGAGCTGTTTTTT.

Only a few counts were recorded for this clone. The chain has TRBV5-6 and TRBJ1-2; D might be TRBD1 (6 bases). Germline loops: CDR1 SGHDT, CDR2 YYEEEE. The CDR3 loop spans 18 amino acids. V was clipped by 0 bases and J by 8 bases, with 26 bases between them. The CDR3 sequence: CASSLVWRGAVGRKGYTF. CDR3 DNA: TGTGCCAGCAGCTTGGTCTGGCGGGGGGCGGTAGGACGGAAGGGCTACACCTTC.

This clone was observed a handful of times. The rearrangement joins TRBV7-8 to TRBJ1-2; no clear D gene. V was trimmed by 5 bases and J by 2 bases, leaving 15 bases between them. This CDR3 is built from 15 residues. Germline V gives CDR1 SGHVS, CDR2 FQNEAQ. The CDR3 here is CASSVPRGGNYGYTF. The CDR3 DNA is TGTGCCAGCAGCGTACCTCGTGGCGGAAACTATGGCTACACCTTC. The whole variable domain, remainder taken from reference TRBV7-8 and TRBJ1-2, is GAGVSQSPRYKVAKRGQDVALRCDPISGHVSLFWYQQALGQGPEFLTYFQNEAQLDKSGLPSDRFFAERPEGSVSTLKIQRTQQEDSAVYLCASSVPRGGNYGYTFGSGTRLTVV.

The chain employs TRBV29-1 and TRBJ2-7; possible D gene TRBD1, 6 bases. The germline V gene encodes CDR1 SQVTM and CDR2 ANQGSEA. CDR3 length: 13 residues. V was pared by 4 bases and J by 1 base, with 11 bases between. The CDR3 region has the DNA TGCAGCGTTGGGGCAGGGGATTCCTACGAGCAGTACTTC. As protein: CSVGAGDSYEQYF.

V gene TRBV27 combines with J gene TRBJ1-4; 9 bases match TRBD1. J lost 8 bases, V lost 6 bases, and 7 bases had no gene match. The CDR3 is 14 amino acids. The germline gives CDR1 MNHEY, CDR2 SMNVEV (reference sequence). The CDR3 loop reads CASSLGTGYEKLFF. CDR3 coding DNA: TGTGCCAGCAGCCTCGGGACAGGGTACGAAAAACTGTTTTTT.

Remarks on this clone: At one end the junction does not follow the germline gene, possibly because of a read error. The chain uses TRBV13 and TRBJ1-2; D is uncertain. The germline gives CDR1 PRHDT, CDR2 FYEKMQ (reference sequence). The length of the CDR3 is 13 residues. The CDR3 nucleotides are TGTGCCAGCAGCTTAGGCGACCGGGGTGGCTACCCCTTC. Protein product: CASSLGDRGGYPF.

The rearrangement links TRBV28 to TRBJ2-1, with TRBD2 identical over 8 bases. The CDR3 runs 11 residues. Germline loops: CDR1 MDHEN, CDR2 SYDVKM. With V trimmed by 5 bases and J by 10 bases, 1 base remained unmatched. Written as DNA, the CDR3 is TGTGCCAGCAGTCGACTAGCGGAGCAGTTCTTC. Protein: CASSRLAEQFF. The entire variable domain, with the rest obtained from reference TRBV28 and TRBJ2-1, is as follows: DVKVTQSSRYLVKRTGEKVFLECVQDMDHENMFWYRQDPGLGLRLIYFSYDVKMKEKGDIPEGYSVSREKKERFSLILESASTNQTSMYLCASSRLAEQFFGPGTRLTVL.

This chain connects TRBV19 to TRBJ2-7, with no clear D. Germline CDR1 LNHDA, CDR2 SQIVND (reference sequence). This CDR3 has 14 amino acids. With 4 bases removed from V and 4 bases from J, the gap between germline ends came to 14 bases. The CDR3 loop is CASSTRLEPYEQYF. CDR3 in DNA: TGTGCCAGTAGTACCCGTCTAGAGCCATACGAGCAGTACTTC.

This clone was seen ten or more times. The rearrangement uses TRBV10-3 and TRBJ2-2, with TRBD1 as a possible D gene (5 bases). The CDR3 is 13 residues long. Germline loops: CDR1 ENHRY, CDR2 SYGVKD. V lost 3 bases to trimming and J lost 3 bases, with 5 bases between them. The CDR3 DNA follows: TGTGCCATCAGTGACAGGGACACCGGGGAGCTGTTTTTT. Amino acids: CAISDRDTGELFF.

The chain joins TRBV19 to TRBJ1-1, with a weak D call TRBD1 (5 bases). Trimming removed 7 bases at V and 2 bases at J, with 17 bases between. The germline CDR1 and CDR2 sequences are LNHDA and SQIVND (reference sequence). This CDR3 contains 15 residues. CDR3 sequence: CASTINPQGNTEAFF. In nucleotides, the CDR3 is TGTGCCAGTACCATTAACCCTCAGGGCAACACTGAAGCTTTCTTT.

This chain uses TRBV30 with TRBJ1-3; the D is unclear. Trimming shortened V by 5 bases and J by 0 bases, and 8 bases separated the two germline ends. This CDR3 is built from 13 residues. The germline V gene encodes CDR1 GTSNPN and CDR2 SVGIG (reference sequence). The CDR3 coding sequence is TGTGCCTGGGACTATGACTCTGGAAACACCATATATTTT. Its protein product is CAWDYDSGNTIYF.

The CDR3 sequence: CASSLHETQYF. In nucleotides, the CDR3 is TGTGCCAGCAGCTTACATGAGACCCAGTACTTC. The chain has TRBV7-6 and TRBJ2-5; D uncertain. Germline-derived CDR1 and CDR2 are SGHVS and FNYEAQ. The CDR3 runs 11 residues. The V end was cut by 2 bases, the J end by 5 bases, with 3 bases between.